The T cell receptor beta chain described here comes from a study of T cells after yellow fever vaccination. MiXCR, applied by TCRdb to the 5' RACE reads, yields one record per CDR3 protein. The sample carries some 560,000 distinct CDR3 sequences, roughly a fifth recorded once. The V and J ends lost 4 bases and 2 bases, in that order; junction bases with no gene match: 3. The CDR3 has 15 amino acids. Germline lookup yields CDR1 SGHVS and CDR2 FQNEAQ. This clonotype originated in a man aged 25-45 years who received the YFV17D yellow fever vaccine. This chain uses TRBV7-8 with TRBJ2-2; TRBD2 agrees at 8 bases. The sample in question was PBMCs, obtained 15 days after the yellow fever booster vaccination. The DNA of the CDR3 is TGTGCCAGCAGCTCGACTAGCGCCAACACCGGGGAGCTGTTTTTT. Translated, it gives CASSSTSANTGELFF.